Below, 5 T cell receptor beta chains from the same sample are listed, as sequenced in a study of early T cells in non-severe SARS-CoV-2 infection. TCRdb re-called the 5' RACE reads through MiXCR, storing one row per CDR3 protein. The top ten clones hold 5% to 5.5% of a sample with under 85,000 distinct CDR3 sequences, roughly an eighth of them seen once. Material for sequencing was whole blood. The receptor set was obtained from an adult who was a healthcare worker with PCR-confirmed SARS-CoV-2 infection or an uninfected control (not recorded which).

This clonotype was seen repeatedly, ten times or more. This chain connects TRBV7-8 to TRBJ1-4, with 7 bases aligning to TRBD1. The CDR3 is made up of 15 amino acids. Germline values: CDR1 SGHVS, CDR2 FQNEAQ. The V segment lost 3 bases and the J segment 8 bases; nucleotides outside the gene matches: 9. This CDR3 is CASSFSQGGYEKLFF. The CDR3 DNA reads TGTGCCAGCAGCTTCAGCCAGGGGGGTTACGAAAAACTGTTTTTT.

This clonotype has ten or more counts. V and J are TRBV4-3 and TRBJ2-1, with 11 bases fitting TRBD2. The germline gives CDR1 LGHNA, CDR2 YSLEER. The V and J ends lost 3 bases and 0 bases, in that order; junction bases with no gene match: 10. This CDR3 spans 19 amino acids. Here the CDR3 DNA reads TGCGCCAGCAGCCAGGGGACTAGCGGCCGCAAAAGCTCCTACAATGAGCAGTTCTTC. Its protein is CASSQGTSGRKSSYNEQFF.

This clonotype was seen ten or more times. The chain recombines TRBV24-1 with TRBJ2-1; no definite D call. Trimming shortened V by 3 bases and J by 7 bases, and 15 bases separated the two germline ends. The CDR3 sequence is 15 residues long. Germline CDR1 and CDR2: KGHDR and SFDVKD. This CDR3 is CATSDPPNNGNEQFF. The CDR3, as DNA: TGTGCCACCAGTGATCCGCCGAATAACGGGAATGAGCAGTTCTTC.

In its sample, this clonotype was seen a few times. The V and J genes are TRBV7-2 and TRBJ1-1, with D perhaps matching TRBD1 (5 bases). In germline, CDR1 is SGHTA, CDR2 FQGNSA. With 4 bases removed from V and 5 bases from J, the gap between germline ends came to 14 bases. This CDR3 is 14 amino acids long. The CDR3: CASSYPGRWTEAFF. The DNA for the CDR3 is TGTGCCAGCAGCTATCCGGGACGCTGGACTGAAGCTTTCTTT.

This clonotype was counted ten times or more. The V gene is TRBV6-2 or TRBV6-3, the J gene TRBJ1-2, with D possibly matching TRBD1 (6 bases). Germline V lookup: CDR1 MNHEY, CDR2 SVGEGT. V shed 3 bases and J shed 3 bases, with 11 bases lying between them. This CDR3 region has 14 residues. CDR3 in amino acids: CASSYYTGHYGYTF. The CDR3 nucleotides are TGTGCCAGCAGTTATTACACAGGGCACTATGGCTACACCTTC.